These 21 T cell receptor beta chains share one sample of origin, sequenced in a study. TCRdb used MiXCR to reprocess the RT-PCR reads, holding one entry per CDR3 protein. The table lists about 700,000 distinct CDR3 sequences, about 14% of them singletons, with 3.6% in the top ten. Sequences were obtained from memory CD4+ T cells from blood. These receptor sequences come from a female donor in good health, serving as a healthy control.

This chain joins TRBV5-6 and TRBJ2-5, with D perhaps matching TRBD1 or TRBD2 (6 bases each). The CDR3 loop spans 14 amino acids. CDR1 and CDR2 from the germline V gene are SGHDT and YYEEEE. V lost 4 bases to trimming and J lost 4 bases, with 14 bases between them. This CDR3 reads CASSQGRGAETQYF. CDR3 nucleotides: TGTGCCAGCAGCCAGGGTAGGGGGGCAGAGACCCAGTACTTC.

This sequence joins TRBV5-1 and TRBJ2-1, with D unclear. V was shortened by 6 bases and J by 5 bases, with 12 bases between the two germline ends. The CDR3 is 13 residues long. Germline CDR1 and CDR2: SGHRS and YFSETQ. The CDR3 DNA sequence: TGCGCCAGCACCTTTGGGTCCAACAATGAGCAGTTCTTC. It specifies CASTFGSNNEQFF.

This chain links TRBV20-1 with TRBJ2-2; no clear D gene. Germline assignment: CDR1 DFQATT and CDR2 SNEGSKA (reference sequence). This CDR3 is built from 13 residues. V lost 6 bases and J 1 base, leaving 9 bases between the germline ends. CDR3 sequence: CSAWIRNTGELFF. In DNA form, the CDR3 reads TGCAGTGCCTGGATCAGGAACACCGGGGAGCTGTTTTTT.

J is TRBJ2-5 and V is TRBV18; D is perhaps TRBD2 (6 bases). This CDR3 has 18 amino acids. V was trimmed by 3 bases and J by 2 bases, leaving 22 bases between them. Germline values: CDR1 KGHSH, CDR2 LQKENI. For the CDR3, the DNA is TGTGCCAGCTCACCGGTCCGCCGCGCTGCGGGGACTCAAGAGACCCAGTACTTC. Amino acids: CASSPVRRAAGTQETQYF.

The chain's CDR3 is CASSVDSPTRELFF. CDR3 bases: TGTGCCAGCAGCGTAGACTCCCCTACCCGGGAGCTGTTTTTT. The chain uses TRBV9 and TRBJ2-2; D is undetermined. V lost 0 bases to trimming and J lost 9 bases, with 12 bases between them. The CDR3 is 14 amino acids. The V gene's germline CDR1 is SGDLS and CDR2 YYNGEE.

This rearrangement joins TRBV19 to TRBJ2-5, with D maybe TRBD2 (6 bases). The CDR3 contains 15 residues. V lost 6 bases and J 5 bases, leaving 19 bases between the germline ends. Germline CDR1 LNHDA, CDR2 SQIVND (reference sequence). In nucleotides, the CDR3 is TGTGCCAGTAGCGCCTTGGATGGGACTGGGGAGACCCAGTACTTC. This translates into CASSALDGTGETQYF.

In its sample, this clonotype was seen a few times. This CDR3 is CASSSGTNHLNEQFF. DNA for the CDR3: TGCGCCAGCAGTTCCGGGACTAACCACCTCAATGAGCAGTTCTTC. The gene calls are TRBV5-1 and TRBJ2-1, with 7 bases that match TRBD2. This CDR3 is built from 15 residues. With V trimmed by 5 bases and J by 6 bases, 11 bases remained unmatched. Germline lookup yields CDR1 SGHRS and CDR2 YFSETQ.

V is TRBV20-1 and J is TRBJ2-5; 10 bases are a match to TRBD1. Per germline, CDR1 DFQATT and CDR2 SNEGSKA (reference sequence). V was clipped by 3 bases and J by 5 bases; unmatched bases: 3. The CDR3 sequence is 13 residues long. CDR3 residues: CSARTGGGETQYF. The CDR3 region has the DNA TGCAGTGCTAGGACAGGGGGCGGGGAGACCCAGTACTTC.

This clonotype was detected many times. The chain uses TRBV7-2 and TRBJ2-7, with D tentatively TRBD1 (5 bases). The CDR3 sequence is 13 residues long. Germline assignment: CDR1 SGHTA and CDR2 FQGNSA. V lost 3 bases and J lost 3, with 9 bases in between. CDR3 amino acids: CASSFDRNYEQYF. CDR3 nucleotides: TGTGCCAGCAGCTTTGACAGAAACTACGAGCAGTACTTC. Complete variable domain (other parts from reference TRBV7-2 and TRBJ2-7): GAGVSQSPSNKVTEKGKDVELRCDPISGHTALYWYRQSLGQGLEFLIYFQGNSAPDKSGLPSDRFSAERTGGSVSTLTIQRTQQEDSAVYLCASSFDRNYEQYFGPGTRLTVT.

The chain is built from TRBV11-2 and TRBJ1-6; D remains ambiguous. The germline V and J ends were trimmed by 3 bases and 7 bases, with 16 bases remaining between them. This CDR3 has 16 residues. Germline V gene lookup returns CDR1 SGHAT and CDR2 FQNNGV. The CDR3 sequence is CASSFSGGNSNSPLHF. The CDR3 bases are TGTGCCAGCAGCTTTTCGGGCGGAAACTCAAATTCACCCCTCCACTTT.

The chain combines TRBV9 with TRBJ1-1, with D possibly matching TRBD1 (5 bases). V lost 1 base and J lost 2, with 9 bases in between. This CDR3 contains 14 residues. Per germline, CDR1 SGDLS and CDR2 YYNGEE. As DNA, the CDR3 is TGTGCCAGCAGCGTATCCGGACAAAACACTGAAGCTTTCTTT. Protein: CASSVSGQNTEAFF. Full variable domain (rest looked up from reference TRBV9 and TRBJ1-1): DSGVTQTPKHLITATGQRVTLRCSPRSGDLSVYWYQQSLDQGLQFLIQYYNGEERAKGNILERFSAQQFPDLHSELNLSSLELGDSALYFCASSVSGQNTEAFFGQGTRLTVV.

In its sample, this clonotype was seen a few times. This chain links TRBV10-3 with TRBJ1-1; D unresolved. The germline V gene encodes CDR1 ENHRY and CDR2 SYGVKD. CDR3 length: 14 amino acids. V lost 3 bases and J 3 bases, leaving 11 bases between the germline ends. CDR3 nucleotides: TGTGCCATCAGTGAACCCCACAAGCACACTGAAGCTTTCTTT. This sequence encodes CAISEPHKHTEAFF.

This clonotype was counted ten times or more. This chain uses TRBV12-3 or TRBV12-4 with TRBJ2-3, with 13 bases that match TRBD2. This CDR3 comprises 17 residues. V was pared by 6 bases and J by 4 bases, with 10 bases of the junction left unmatched. CDR3 nucleotides: TGTGCCAGCAGACTTACTAGCGGGAGGGTTTCGCCAGATACGCAGTATTTT. Protein: CASRLTSGRVSPDTQYF.

This clonotype has at least ten counts. The chain carries TRBV12-3 or TRBV12-4 and TRBJ1-2, with 7 bases that match TRBD1. V shed 5 bases and J 7 bases; nucleotides not matched to a gene: 4. This CDR3 has 12 amino acids. The CDR3 DNA reads as TGTGCCAGCAGTACCCAGGGGGGTGGCTACACCTTC. It yields the protein CASSTQGGGYTF.

This clonotype was observed at least ten times. The gene calls are TRBV12-3 or TRBV12-4 and TRBJ1-1; 8 bases agree with TRBD1. CDR3 length equals 13 residues. V trimming: 6 bases; J trimming: 4 bases; junction bases outside the gene matches: 4. Here the CDR3 reads CASRGTGGTEAFF. DNA of the CDR3: TGTGCCAGCAGGGGCACAGGGGGCACTGAAGCTTTCTTT.

This clonotype was found many times. The CDR3 is CSAPAPPHWEQFF. The DNA for the CDR3 is TGCAGTGCCCCAGCGCCCCCCCACTGGGAGCAGTTCTTC. The chain links TRBV20-1 to TRBJ2-1; no clear D. The CDR3 runs 13 residues. Germline CDR1 DFQATT, CDR2 SNEGSKA (reference sequence). The V and J ends lost 6 bases and 10 bases respectively, with 19 bases between them.

V gene TRBV20-1 combines with J gene TRBJ1-1; TRBD1 matches 9 bases. The CDR3 is 14 amino acids. J lost 5 bases, V lost 5 bases, and 9 bases had no gene match. Per the germline V gene, CDR1 is DFQATT and CDR2 is SNEGSKA (reference sequence). The CDR3 coding sequence is TGCAGTGCTCCTCGTTACAGGGGGCAGACTGAAGCTTTCTTT. Translated: CSAPRYRGQTEAFF.

The chain recombines TRBV20-1 with TRBJ2-3; D perhaps matches TRBD2 (5 bases). Trimming took 0 bases from V and 2 from J, leaving 9 bases between them. Germline CDR1 reads DFQATT; CDR2 reads SNEGSKA (reference sequence). This CDR3 comprises 14 residues. This chain's CDR3 is CSARERDSTDTQYF. In nucleotides, the CDR3 is TGCAGTGCTAGAGAGAGGGATTCCACAGATACGCAGTATTTT.

The chain uses TRBV28 and TRBJ2-1; a possible D gene is TRBD1 (5 bases). CDR1 and CDR2 from the germline V gene are MDHEN and SYDVKM. V shed 6 bases and J shed 1 base, with 16 bases lying between them. This CDR3 contains 16 residues. The CDR3 protein is CASSALGAASYNEQFF. CDR3 nucleotides: TGTGCCAGCAGCGCCCTAGGGGCGGCGTCCTACAATGAGCAGTTCTTC.

The chain has TRBV6-1 and TRBJ1-4; 7 positions match TRBD1. Germline loops: CDR1 MNHNS, CDR2 SASEGT. With V trimmed by 4 bases and J by 8 bases, 7 bases remained unmatched. The CDR3 covers 14 residues. This chain's CDR3 is CASSGQGGKEKLFF. For the CDR3, the DNA is TGTGCCAGCAGTGGACAGGGAGGAAAGGAAAAACTGTTTTTT.

This clonotype was recorded many times. The chain is built from TRBV12-3 or TRBV12-4 and TRBJ1-2, with D tentatively TRBD1 (6 bases). The CDR3 has 12 residues. Deletions cut 5 bases from V and 7 bases from J, with 11 bases between. The CDR3 is CASSPTRGGYTF. The CDR3 DNA sequence: TGTGCCAGCAGTCCAACCAGGGGTGGCTACACCTTC.